This T cell receptor beta chain was sequenced in a study of T cell responses to AZD1222 COVID-19 vaccine. Study findings and constraints: Donors in the cohort were predominantly white British and more often female, and clonal diversity was possibly underestimated. Targets within unmutated variant regions were reportedly found for nearly half of spike-specific TCRs. The repertoires were collected only after the peak T cell response. With two AZD1222 doses given, Spike-specific TCR breadth and depth both rose.

Points on this clone: What it recognizes is unknown.

The repertoire was sequenced with immunoSEQ multiplex PCR; TCRdb's copy has only in-frame clones and lacks some. The sample records about 140,000 clones, 93% being singletons. V was trimmed by 0 bases and J by 4 bases, leaving 12 bases between them. The CDR3 has 15 amino acids. Germline V gives CDR1 SGHRS, CDR2 YFSETQ. This chain links TRBV5-1 with TRBJ2-3; D remains ambiguous. The TCR was taken from an adult who had recovered from COVID-19. The specimen comprised peripheral blood, sampled after recovery from COVID-19. CDR3 in amino acids: CASSLGVGPADTQYF. CDR3 DNA sequence: TGCGCCAGCAGCTTGGGGGTCGGCCCGGCAGATACGCAGTATTTT.